These 21 T cell receptor beta chains originate from one sample sequenced in a study of cytomegalovirus exposure and HLA in healthy donors (dated by TCRdb to about 2017). Library preparation used the immunoSEQ multiplex PCR assay. A mixture of 60 forward primers for TCR Vbeta segments and 13 reverse primers for TCR Jbeta segments was used in the multiplex PCR. Here the immuneACCESS table is served through TCRdb, limited to in-frame sequences with V and J called. Missing clones are a known gap in these copies; in checked studies unresolved V genes cover under half, and the rest lacks a known reason. This sample has about 110,000 clones in its table, and 75% to 80% of those were observed once. Clones ranked in the top ten supply roughly 1.3% of the sample. The sequenced sample consisted of PBMCs. These receptor sequences come from a woman in her 30s in good health and CMV-seronegative.

The genes are TRBV28 and TRBJ1-5; TRBD1 is a possible D gene (5 bases). In germline, CDR1 is MDHEN, CDR2 SYDVKM. The CDR3 totals 16 residues. Trimming removed 7 bases from V and 4 bases from J, with 20 bases in between. The CDR3 loop is CASNTQGFRPNQPQHF. CDR3 DNA: TGTGCCAGCAACACTCAGGGTTTCCGCCCGAATCAGCCCCAGCATTTT.

The chain is built from TRBV9 and TRBJ1-1, with D unresolved. This CDR3 region has 13 residues. Germline loops: CDR1 SGDLS, CDR2 YYNGEE. V was trimmed by 0 bases and J by 4 bases, leaving 7 bases between them. Here the CDR3 DNA reads TGTGCCAGCAGCGTAGAGAGCCGCACTGAAGCTTTCTTT. Residues: CASSVESRTEAFF.

V usage is TRBV29-1 and J usage is TRBJ1-1; D possibly corresponds to TRBD1 (6 bases). The CDR3 sequence is 11 residues long. Germline V CDR1 and CDR2: SQVTM, ANQGSEA. Trimming stripped 4 bases from V and 6 bases from J, with 9 bases between. CDR3 amino acids: CSVGSGAEAFF. The CDR3 DNA reads as TGCAGCGTTGGGTCAGGGGCTGAAGCTTTCTTT. Filled out from reference TRBV29-1 and TRBJ1-1, the complete variable domain reads SAVISQKPSRDICQRGTSLTIQCQVDSQVTMMFWYRQQPGQSLTLIATANQGSEATYESGFVIDKFPISRPNLTFSTLTVSNMSPEDSSIYLCSVGSGAEAFFGQGTRLTVV.

The chain joins TRBV13 to TRBJ1-1; 8 positions match TRBD1. Per the germline V gene, CDR1 is PRHDT and CDR2 is FYEKMQ (reference sequence). The CDR3 has 14 amino acids. V was pared by 5 bases and J by 5 bases, with 7 bases of the junction left unmatched. The CDR3 DNA sequence: TGTGCCAGCAGCCCGAGACAGGGGCGGACTGAAGCTTTCTTT. It is translated as CASSPRQGRTEAFF. Together with reference TRBV13 and TRBJ1-1, the CDR3 gives the full variable domain: AAGVIQSPRHLIKEKRETATLKCYPIPRHDTVYWYQQGPGQDPQFLISFYEKMQSDKGSIPDRFSAQQFSDYHSELNMSSLELGDSALYFCASSPRQGRTEAFFGQGTRLTVV.

The V call is TRBV7-3, the J call TRBJ2-1; 14 bases are shared with TRBD2. Germline loops: CDR1 SGHTA, CDR2 FQGTGA. CDR3 size: 14 residues. The V gene end was trimmed by 4 bases and the J gene end by 8 bases; junction bases not matched to a gene: 1. The CDR3 is CASSSGLAGDEQFF. The CDR3 DNA sequence: TGTGCCAGCAGCTCGGGACTAGCGGGAGATGAGCAGTTCTTC.

The gene calls are TRBV2 and TRBJ1-1, with 12 positions matching TRBD1. V lost 8 bases and J lost 8; bases outside the gene matches: 9. Germline loops: CDR1 SNHLY, CDR2 FYNNEI. CDR3 length: 14 amino acids. CDR3 residues: CASLGGTGGREAFF. The CDR3 bases are TGTGCCAGCTTGGGGGGGACAGGGGGCCGGGAAGCTTTCTTT.

This rearrangement joins TRBV4-3 to TRBJ2-7, with D unresolved. V lost 1 base and J 3 bases, leaving 7 bases between the germline ends. Germline V gene data show CDR1 as LGHNA and CDR2 as YSLEER. This CDR3 has 13 amino acids. CDR3 region: CASSQALYYEQYF. DNA for the CDR3: TGCGCCAGCAGCCAAGCGCTCTACTACGAGCAGTACTTC.

The genes are TRBV7-2 and TRBJ1-2; D gene ambiguous. The CDR3 length is 12 residues. Trimming took 0 bases from V and 12 from J, leaving 11 bases between them. Germline V gene data show CDR1 as SGHTA and CDR2 as FQGNSA. The DNA for the CDR3 is TGTGCCAGCAGCTTAGCGCTCCGAGGTCACACCTTC. Its protein product is CASSLALRGHTF. Filled out from reference TRBV7-2 and TRBJ1-2, the complete variable domain reads GAGVSQSPSNKVTEKGKDVELRCDPISGHTALYWYRQSLGQGLEFLIYFQGNSAPDKSGLPSDRFSAERTGGSVSTLTIQRTQQEDSAVYLCASSLALRGHTFGSGTRLTVV.

The gene calls are TRBV5-1 and TRBJ2-7; TRBD1 aligns across 7 bases. V trimming: 7 bases; J trimming: 1 base; junction bases outside the gene matches: 5. The CDR3 has 13 amino acids. CDR1 and CDR2 from the germline V gene are SGHRS and YFSETQ. Written as DNA, the CDR3 is TGCGCCAGCCGACGGGACAGTTCCTACGAGCAGTACTTC. This translates into CASRRDSSYEQYF.

This clone was recorded only once. The chain couples TRBV7-7 to TRBJ2-3; 12 bases match TRBD2. Germline V lookup: CDR1 SSHAT, CDR2 FNYEAQ (reference sequence). V shed 5 bases, J shed 12 bases, and the junction held 6 bases outside the gene matches. The CDR3 consists of 13 residues. In nucleotides, the CDR3 is TGTGCCAGCAGCCTACTAGCGGGGGGCACCCAGTATTTT. This sequence encodes CASSLLAGGTQYF.

The V gene is TRBV4-1, the J gene TRBJ1-2, with D tentatively TRBD1 (6 bases). V lost 1 base and J 8 bases, leaving 23 bases between the germline ends. Germline V CDR1 and CDR2: MGHRA, YSYEKL. CDR3 size: 17 residues. The CDR3 protein is CASSQAHLWGLFWGYTF. The CDR3 DNA reads as TGCGCCAGCAGCCAAGCCCACCTCTGGGGGCTATTTTGGGGCTACACCTTC.

The chain employs TRBV7-2 and TRBJ1-2; D ambiguous. The CDR3 runs to 17 residues. V shed 5 bases and J shed 5 bases, with 24 bases lying between them. Germline V CDR1 and CDR2: SGHTA, FQGNSA. This chain's CDR3 is CASSPSGNQFLFYGYTF. CDR3 in DNA: TGTGCCAGCAGCCCGTCCGGGAACCAATTCCTTTTTTATGGCTACACCTTC.

The chain recombines TRBV25-1 with TRBJ2-1, with 12 bases aligning to TRBD1. Trimming cost V 4 bases and J 8 bases; bases outside gene matches: 6. This CDR3 region has 15 residues. Germline lookup yields CDR1 MGHDK and CDR2 SYGVNS. This CDR3 is CASSARDRGRHEQFF. The CDR3 DNA is TGTGCCAGCAGTGCCCGGGACAGGGGGCGACATGAGCAGTTCTTC.

The V gene is TRBV30, the J gene TRBJ1-6; TRBD1 matches 10 bases. From germline, CDR1 is GTSNPN and CDR2 SVGIG (reference sequence). The V gene end was trimmed by 2 bases and the J gene end by 9 bases; junction bases not matched to a gene: 4. This CDR3 is 14 amino acids long. The CDR3 sequence: CAWSTDRGSSPLHF. As DNA, the CDR3 is TGTGCCTGGAGTACGGACAGGGGGTCTTCACCCCTCCACTTT. Looking up the rest from reference TRBV30 and TRBJ1-6 gives the full variable domain: SQTIHQWPATLVQPVGSPLSLECTVEGTSNPNLYWYRQAAGRGLQLLFYSVGIGQISSEVPQNLSASRPQDRQFILSSKKLLLSDSGFYLCAWSTDRGSSPLHFGNGTRLTVT.

This clone was seen a single time. The rearrangement uses TRBV6-7 and TRBJ2-1; TRBD2 matches at 7 bases. TRBV6-7 is placed among ORFs of uncertain function. Germline trimming cut 0 bases from V and 1 base from J; bases unmatched to any gene: 12. There are 19 residues in the CDR3. The CDR3 DNA reads as TGTGCCAGCAGTTACTCGAAAGGCCAGCGGGGTTGGTCCTACAATGAGCAGTTCTTC. Translated: CASSYSKGQRGWSYNEQFF.

J is TRBJ1-6 and V is TRBV28; D remains ambiguous. The CDR3 totals 16 residues. The germline V gene has CDR1 MDHEN and CDR2 SYDVKM. Trimming stripped 1 base from V and 7 bases from J, with 14 bases between. Here the CDR3 DNA reads TGTGCCAGCAGTTTATTCGGAAAGGGAGGCAATTCACCCCTCCACTTT. It yields the protein CASSLFGKGGNSPLHF.

The chain combines TRBV23-1 with TRBJ2-2; 9 bases map to TRBD1. TRBV23-1 is an open reading frame whose function is uncertain. The length of the CDR3 is 16 residues. Germline trimming cut 3 bases from V and 4 bases from J; bases unmatched to any gene: 6. DNA of the CDR3: TGCGCCAGCAGTCAGGGACAGGGTGGAAGCACCGGGGAGCTGTTTTTT. Its protein is CASSQGQGGSTGELFF.

V and J are TRBV6-1 and TRBJ2-7; D is possibly TRBD2 (6 bases). The CDR3 has 13 residues. The ends were cut back, 3 bases at V and 4 bases at J, with 10 bases in the middle. Germline V gene lookup returns CDR1 MNHNS and CDR2 SASEGT. The CDR3 is CASSEAGNYEQYF. As DNA, the CDR3 is TGTGCCAGCAGTGAGGCGGGGAATTACGAGCAGTACTTC.

The sample holds one count of this clone. The chain has TRBV28 and TRBJ1-4; the match to TRBD1 covers 8 bases. Trimming at V came to 6 bases and at J to 3 bases, leaving 3 bases not matched to a gene. This CDR3 region has 14 residues. Germline V lookup: CDR1 MDHEN, CDR2 SYDVKM. CDR3 amino acids: CASRKQGANEKLFF. CDR3 DNA: TGTGCCAGCAGGAAACAGGGGGCTAATGAAAAACTGTTTTTT. The full variable domain, completed using reference TRBV28 and TRBJ1-4, is DVKVTQSSRYLVKRTGEKVFLECVQDMDHENMFWYRQDPGLGLRLIYFSYDVKMKEKGDIPEGYSVSREKKERFSLILESASTNQTSMYLCASRKQGANEKLFFGSGTQLSVL.

This chain connects TRBV7-6 to TRBJ2-7; 9 nucleotides match TRBD1. Germline loops: CDR1 SGHVS, CDR2 FNYEAQ. J lost 6 bases, V lost 5 bases, and 14 bases had no gene match. This CDR3 comprises 16 residues. CDR3 sequence: CASSATPTGGGGEQYF. The CDR3 DNA sequence: TGTGCCAGCAGCGCTACGCCGACAGGGGGAGGTGGCGAGCAGTACTTC.

Here the CDR3 reads CASRFSGTAHYEQYF. In nucleotides, the CDR3 is TGTGCCAGTAGGTTCTCCGGGACAGCCCACTACGAGCAGTACTTC. This chain joins TRBV19 and TRBJ2-7; 7 bases are shared with TRBD1. Germline V lookup: CDR1 LNHDA, CDR2 SQIVND (reference sequence). The CDR3 loop spans 15 amino acids. V lost 6 bases, J lost 3 bases, and 11 bases stayed unmatched.